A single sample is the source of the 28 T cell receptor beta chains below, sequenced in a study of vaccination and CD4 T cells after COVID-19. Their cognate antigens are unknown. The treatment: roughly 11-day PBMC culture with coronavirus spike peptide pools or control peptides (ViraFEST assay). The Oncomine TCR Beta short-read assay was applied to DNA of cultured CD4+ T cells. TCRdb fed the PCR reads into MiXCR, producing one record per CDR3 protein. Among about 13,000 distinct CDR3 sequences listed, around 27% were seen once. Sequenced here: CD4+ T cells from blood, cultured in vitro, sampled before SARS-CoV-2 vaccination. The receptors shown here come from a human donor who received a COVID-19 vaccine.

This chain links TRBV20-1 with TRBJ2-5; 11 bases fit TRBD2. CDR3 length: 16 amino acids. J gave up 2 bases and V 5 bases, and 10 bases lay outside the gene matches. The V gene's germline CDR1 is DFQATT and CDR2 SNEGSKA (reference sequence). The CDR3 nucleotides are TGCAGTGCTCCACGACCCAGGACTAGCGGGCAAGAGACCCAGTACTTC. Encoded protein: CSAPRPRTSGQETQYF.

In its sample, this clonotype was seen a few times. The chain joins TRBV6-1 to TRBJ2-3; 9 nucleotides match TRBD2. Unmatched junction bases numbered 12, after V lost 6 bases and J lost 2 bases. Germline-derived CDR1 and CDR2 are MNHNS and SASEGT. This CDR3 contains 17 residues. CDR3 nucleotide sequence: TGTGCCAGCAGCAGCGAAGGGACTAGCTTCTCCACAGATACGCAGTATTTT. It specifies CASSSEGTSFSTDTQYF.

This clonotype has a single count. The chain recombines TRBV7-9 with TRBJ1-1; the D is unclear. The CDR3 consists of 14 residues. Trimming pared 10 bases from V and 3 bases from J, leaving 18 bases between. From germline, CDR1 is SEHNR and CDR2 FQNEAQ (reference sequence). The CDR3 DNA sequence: TGTGCCAACTCAGCGGGCTCCGGGGACACTGAAGCTTTCTTT. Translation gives CANSAGSGDTEAFF.

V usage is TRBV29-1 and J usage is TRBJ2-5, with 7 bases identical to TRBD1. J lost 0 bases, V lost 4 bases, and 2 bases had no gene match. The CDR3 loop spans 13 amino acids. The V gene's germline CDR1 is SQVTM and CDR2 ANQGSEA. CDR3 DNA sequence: TGCAGCGTTGGGACAGGAAACCAAGAGACCCAGTACTTC. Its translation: CSVGTGNQETQYF.

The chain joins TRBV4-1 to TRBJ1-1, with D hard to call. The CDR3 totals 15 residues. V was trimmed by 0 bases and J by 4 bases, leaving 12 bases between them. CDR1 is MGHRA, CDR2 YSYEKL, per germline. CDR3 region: CASSQERVVVTEAFF. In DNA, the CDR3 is TGCGCCAGCAGCCAAGAGCGGGTGGTGGTCACTGAAGCTTTCTTT.

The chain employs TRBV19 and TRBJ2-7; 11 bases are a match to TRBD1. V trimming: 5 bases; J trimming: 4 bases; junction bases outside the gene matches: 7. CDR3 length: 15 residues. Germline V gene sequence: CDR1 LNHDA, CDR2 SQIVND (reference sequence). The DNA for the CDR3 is TGTGCCAGTAGTTTCGGGACAGGGGGTCGTTACGAGCAGTACTTC. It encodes CASSFGTGGRYEQYF.

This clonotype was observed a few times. The CDR3 sequence is CSARDSPNSPLHF. The CDR3, as DNA: TGCAGTGCTAGAGATTCCCCCAATTCACCCCTCCACTTT. The chain recombines TRBV20-1 with TRBJ1-6; D uncertain. Germline V gene data show CDR1 as DFQATT and CDR2 as SNEGSKA (reference sequence). The ends were cut back, 0 bases at V and 7 bases at J, with 7 bases in the middle. The CDR3 length is 13 residues.

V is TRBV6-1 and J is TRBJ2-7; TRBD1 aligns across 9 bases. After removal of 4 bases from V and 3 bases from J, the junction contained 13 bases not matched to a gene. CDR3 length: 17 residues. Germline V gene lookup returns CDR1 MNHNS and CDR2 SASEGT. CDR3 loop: CASSADIPGQGFYEQYF. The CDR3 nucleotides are TGTGCCAGCAGTGCAGATATCCCGGGACAGGGATTCTACGAGCAGTACTTC.

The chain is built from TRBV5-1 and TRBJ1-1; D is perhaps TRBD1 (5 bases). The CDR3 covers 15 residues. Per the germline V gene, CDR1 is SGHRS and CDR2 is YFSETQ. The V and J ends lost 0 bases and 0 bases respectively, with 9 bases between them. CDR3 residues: CASSLGQYMNTEAFF. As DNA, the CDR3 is TGCGCCAGCAGCTTGGGACAGTACATGAACACTGAAGCTTTCTTT.

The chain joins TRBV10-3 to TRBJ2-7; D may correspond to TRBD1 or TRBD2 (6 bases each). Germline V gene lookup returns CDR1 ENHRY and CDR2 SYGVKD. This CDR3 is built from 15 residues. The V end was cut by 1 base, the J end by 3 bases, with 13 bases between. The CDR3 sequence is CAISEFEGGSYEQYF. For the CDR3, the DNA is TGTGCCATCAGTGAGTTTGAGGGGGGCAGCTACGAGCAGTACTTC.

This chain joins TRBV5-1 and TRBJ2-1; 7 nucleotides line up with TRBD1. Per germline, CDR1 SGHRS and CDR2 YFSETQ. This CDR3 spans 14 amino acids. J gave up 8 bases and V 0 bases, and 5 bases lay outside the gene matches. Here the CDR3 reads CASSLGRQGHEQFF. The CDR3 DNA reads TGCGCCAGCAGCTTGGGTCGACAGGGTCATGAGCAGTTCTTC.

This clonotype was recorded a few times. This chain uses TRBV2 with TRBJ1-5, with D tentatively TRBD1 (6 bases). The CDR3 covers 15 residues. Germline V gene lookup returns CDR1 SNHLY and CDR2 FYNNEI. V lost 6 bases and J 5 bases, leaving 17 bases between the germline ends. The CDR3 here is CASREGQGPYQPQHF. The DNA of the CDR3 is TGTGCCAGCAGGGAGGGTCAGGGGCCTTATCAGCCCCAGCATTTT. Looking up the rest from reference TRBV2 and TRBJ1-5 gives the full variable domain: EPEVTQTPSHQVTQMGQEVILRCVPISNHLYFYWYRQILGQKVEFLVSFYNNEISEKSEIFDDQFSVERPDGSNFTLKIRSTKLEDSAMYFCASREGQGPYQPQHFGDGTRLSIL.

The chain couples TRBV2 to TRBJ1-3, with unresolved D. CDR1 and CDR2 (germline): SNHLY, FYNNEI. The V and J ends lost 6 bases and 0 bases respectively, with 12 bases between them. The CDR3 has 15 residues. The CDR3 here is CASRIRLVSGNTIYF. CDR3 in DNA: TGTGCCAGCAGAATTAGACTAGTCTCTGGAAACACCATATATTTT.

The CDR3 coding sequence is TGCAGTGCTGAGGAGCAGGGGGCTGCCAAAAACATTCAGTACTTC. Translated: CSAEEQGAAKNIQYF. V gene TRBV20-1 combines with J gene TRBJ2-4; 8 bases align to TRBD1. This CDR3 is built from 15 residues. CDR1 is DFQATT, CDR2 SNEGSKA, per germline (reference sequence). V lost 5 bases, J lost 1 base, and 7 bases stayed unmatched.

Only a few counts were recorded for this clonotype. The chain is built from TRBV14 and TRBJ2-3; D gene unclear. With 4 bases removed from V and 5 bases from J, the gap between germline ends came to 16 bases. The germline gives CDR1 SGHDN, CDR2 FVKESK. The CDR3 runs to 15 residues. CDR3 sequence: CASSPPFREVDTQYF. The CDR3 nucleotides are TGTGCCAGCAGCCCGCCTTTCCGCGAGGTAGATACGCAGTATTTT. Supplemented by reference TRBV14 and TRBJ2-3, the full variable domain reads EAGVTQFPSHSVIEKGQTVTLRCDPISGHDNLYWYRRVMGKEIKFLLHFVKESKQDESGMPNNRFLAERTGGTYSTLKVQPAELEDSGVYFCASSPPFREVDTQYFGPGTRLTVL.

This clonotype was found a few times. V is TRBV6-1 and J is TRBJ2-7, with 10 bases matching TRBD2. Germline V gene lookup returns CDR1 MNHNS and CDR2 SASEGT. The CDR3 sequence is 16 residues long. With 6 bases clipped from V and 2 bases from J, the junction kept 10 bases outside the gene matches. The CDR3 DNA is TGTGCCAGCAGCCAAAATAGCGGGGGGACCACCTACGAGCAGTACTTC. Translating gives CASSQNSGGTTYEQYF.

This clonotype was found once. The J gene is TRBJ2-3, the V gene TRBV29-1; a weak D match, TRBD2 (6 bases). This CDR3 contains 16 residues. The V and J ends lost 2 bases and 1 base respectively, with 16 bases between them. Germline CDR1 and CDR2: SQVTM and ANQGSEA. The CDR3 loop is CSVERLVELGTDTQYF. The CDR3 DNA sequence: TGCAGCGTTGAAAGACTAGTGGAGCTCGGCACAGATACGCAGTATTTT.

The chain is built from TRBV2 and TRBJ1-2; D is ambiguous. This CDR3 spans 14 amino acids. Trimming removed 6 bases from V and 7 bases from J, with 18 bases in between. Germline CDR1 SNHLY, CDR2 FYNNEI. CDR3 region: CASRPGSSPTGYTF. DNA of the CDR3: TGTGCCAGCAGGCCCGGGTCCTCTCCCACTGGCTACACCTTC.

The CDR3 region is CASSLGAGGKNNEQFF. CDR3 coding DNA: TGCGCCAGCAGCTTGGGAGCGGGGGGCAAGAACAATGAGCAGTTCTTC. V gene TRBV5-1 combines with J gene TRBJ2-1; TRBD2 matches 9 bases. The CDR3 runs to 16 residues. Germline V gene lookup returns CDR1 SGHRS and CDR2 YFSETQ. With V trimmed by 0 bases and J by 5 bases, 6 bases remained unmatched.

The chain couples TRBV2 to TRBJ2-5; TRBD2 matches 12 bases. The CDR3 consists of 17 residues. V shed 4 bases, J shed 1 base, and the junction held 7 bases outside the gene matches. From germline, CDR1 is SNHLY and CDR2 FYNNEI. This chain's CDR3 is CASSGPTSGGIQETQYF. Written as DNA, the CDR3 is TGTGCCAGCAGTGGTCCGACTAGCGGGGGAATCCAAGAGACCCAGTACTTC.

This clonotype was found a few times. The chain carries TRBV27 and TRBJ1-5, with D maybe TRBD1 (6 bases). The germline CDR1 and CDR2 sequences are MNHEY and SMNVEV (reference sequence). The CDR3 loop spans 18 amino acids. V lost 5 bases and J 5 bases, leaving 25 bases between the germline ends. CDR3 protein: CASSLISVGGFLDQPQHF. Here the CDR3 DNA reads TGTGCCAGCAGTCTAATCTCAGTCGGGGGCTTCCTGGATCAGCCCCAGCATTTT.

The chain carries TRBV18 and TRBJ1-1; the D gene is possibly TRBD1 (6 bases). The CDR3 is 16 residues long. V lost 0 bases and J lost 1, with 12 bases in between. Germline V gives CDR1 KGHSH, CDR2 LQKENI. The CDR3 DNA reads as TGTGCCAGCTCACCACCGGGGGGGCGGAAGAACACTGAAGCTTTCTTT. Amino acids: CASSPPGGRKNTEAFF.

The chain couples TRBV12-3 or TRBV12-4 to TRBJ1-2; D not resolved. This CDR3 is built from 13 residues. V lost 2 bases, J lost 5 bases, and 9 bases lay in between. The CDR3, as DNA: TGTGCCAGCAGTTTAATGGGTGTTTATGGCTACACCTTC. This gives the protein CASSLMGVYGYTF.

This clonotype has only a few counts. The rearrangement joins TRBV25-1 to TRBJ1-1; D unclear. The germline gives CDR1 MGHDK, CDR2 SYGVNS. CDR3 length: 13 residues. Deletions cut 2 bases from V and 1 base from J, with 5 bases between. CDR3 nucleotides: TGTGCCAGCAGTGAAAACAGGAACACTGAAGCTTTCTTT. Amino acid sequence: CASSENRNTEAFF.

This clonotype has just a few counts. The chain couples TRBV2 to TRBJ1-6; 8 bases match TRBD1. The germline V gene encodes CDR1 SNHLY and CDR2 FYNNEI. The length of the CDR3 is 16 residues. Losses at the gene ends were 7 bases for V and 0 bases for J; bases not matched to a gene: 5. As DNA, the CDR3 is TGTGCCAGCAAGGACAGGGTCCTCTCCTATAATTCACCCCTCCACTTT. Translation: CASKDRVLSYNSPLHF.

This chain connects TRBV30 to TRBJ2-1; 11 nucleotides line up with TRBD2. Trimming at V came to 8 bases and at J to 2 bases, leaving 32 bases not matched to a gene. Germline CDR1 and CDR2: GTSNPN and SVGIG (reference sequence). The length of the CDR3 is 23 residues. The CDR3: CARRPGSNLLAGDHTRTYNEQFF. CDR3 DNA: TGTGCCCGACGCCCCGGGTCGAACCTACTAGCGGGGGACCACACCAGAACCTACAATGAGCAGTTCTTC.

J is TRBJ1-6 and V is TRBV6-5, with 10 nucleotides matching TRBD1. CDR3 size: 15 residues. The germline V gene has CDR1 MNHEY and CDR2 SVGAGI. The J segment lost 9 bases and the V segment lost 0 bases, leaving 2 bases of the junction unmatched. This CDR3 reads CASSYSGQGGSPLHF. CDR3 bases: TGTGCCAGCAGTTACTCCGGACAGGGGGGTTCACCCCTCCACTTT.

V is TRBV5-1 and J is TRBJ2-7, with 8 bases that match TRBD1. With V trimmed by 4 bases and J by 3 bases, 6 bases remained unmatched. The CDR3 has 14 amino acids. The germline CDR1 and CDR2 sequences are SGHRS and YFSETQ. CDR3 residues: CASSPGTGIYEQYF. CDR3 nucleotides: TGCGCCAGCAGCCCCGGGACAGGTATCTACGAGCAGTACTTC.